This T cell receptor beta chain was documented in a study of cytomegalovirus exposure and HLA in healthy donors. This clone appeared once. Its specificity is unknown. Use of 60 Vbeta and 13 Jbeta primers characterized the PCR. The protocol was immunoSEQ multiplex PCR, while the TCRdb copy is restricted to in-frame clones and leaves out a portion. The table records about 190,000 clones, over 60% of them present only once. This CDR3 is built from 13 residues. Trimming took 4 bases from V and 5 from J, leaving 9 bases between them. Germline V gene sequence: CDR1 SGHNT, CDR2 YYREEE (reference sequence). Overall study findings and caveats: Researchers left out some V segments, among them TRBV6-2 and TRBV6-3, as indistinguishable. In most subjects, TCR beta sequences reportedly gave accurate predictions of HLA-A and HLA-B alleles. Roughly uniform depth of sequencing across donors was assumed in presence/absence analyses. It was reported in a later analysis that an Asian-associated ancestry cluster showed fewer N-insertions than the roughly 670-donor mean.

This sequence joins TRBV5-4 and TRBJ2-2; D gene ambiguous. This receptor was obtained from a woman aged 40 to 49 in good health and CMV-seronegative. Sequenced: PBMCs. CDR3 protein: CASSLERTGELFF. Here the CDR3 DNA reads TGTGCCAGCAGCCTGGAGAGGACCGGGGAGCTGTTTTTT.